A single sample gave rise to the 17 T cell receptor beta chains below, sequenced in a study of monozygotic twins with inflammatory bowel disease. Following a re-call of the 5' RACE reads, TCRdb has one entry per CDR3 protein and lacks DNA. Its table records 150,000 to 200,000 distinct CDR3 sequences. Sequenced sample: blood. All receptors derive from a human donor with ulcerative colitis or Crohn's disease, or a healthy co-twin of an affected twin (not recorded which).

The rearrangement uses TRBV5-1 and TRBJ2-3; the TCRdb call, TRBD2, lacks DNA for checking. This CDR3 comprises 16 residues. Germline assignment: CDR1 SGHRS and CDR2 YFSETQ. The CDR3 loop is CASRPGLAASTDTQYF.

This sequence joins TRBV27 and TRBJ1-2; the TCRdb D gene call, TRBD1, has no DNA to confirm it. This CDR3 is built from 16 residues. Germline lookup yields CDR1 MNHEY and CDR2 SMNVEV (reference sequence). The CDR3 is CASSPNPGRPFHGYTF.

The genes are TRBV5-5 and TRBJ2-1; TCRdb outputs TRBD1, but without DNA this stays unchecked. The CDR3 is made up of 12 amino acids. Germline lookup yields CDR1 SGHKS and CDR2 YYEKEE (reference sequence). The CDR3 loop is CASSPRDNEQFF.

The chain joins TRBV7-6 to TRBJ2-5; TCRdb's D call, TRBD2, is unchecked because there is no DNA. The CDR3 loop spans 14 amino acids. Germline loops: CDR1 SGHVS, CDR2 FNYEAQ. CDR3 protein: CASSSGGVLETQYF.

This chain connects TRBV20-1 to TRBJ2-2; TCRdb proposes TRBD2, but this gene call is untestable without DNA. This CDR3 has 14 residues. Germline V CDR1 and CDR2: DFQATT, SNEGSKA (reference sequence). CDR3 loop: CSAYSGRGTGELFF.

V is TRBV28 and J is TRBJ2-1; the D call from TCRdb, TRBD2, cannot be confirmed without DNA. Germline V gives CDR1 MDHEN, CDR2 SYDVKM. The CDR3 has 13 amino acids. CDR3 residues: CASSWTSGNEQFF. Filled out from reference TRBV28 and TRBJ2-1, the complete variable domain reads DVKVTQSSRYLVKRTGEKVFLECVQDMDHENMFWYRQDPGLGLRLIYFSYDVKMKEKGDIPEGYSVSREKKERFSLILESASTNQTSMYLCASSWTSGNEQFFGPGTRLTVL.

The chain is built from TRBV7-2 and TRBJ2-5; TCRdb returns TRBD2, unconfirmable since there is no DNA. This CDR3 is 17 amino acids long. Germline V gene data show CDR1 as SGHTA and CDR2 as FQGNSA. CDR3 residues: CASSYLGLAGAGETQYF.

V gene TRBV12-3 or TRBV12-4 combines with J gene TRBJ2-7; the D gene TCRdb calls, TRBD1, cannot be checked with no DNA. The CDR3 covers 16 residues. The CDR3 reads CASSLRGTGVSYEQYF.

The chain has TRBV4-3 and TRBJ2-7; TCRdb returns TRBD1, unconfirmable since there is no DNA. Per the germline V gene, CDR1 is LGHNA and CDR2 is YSLEER. CDR3 length: 15 amino acids. The CDR3 sequence: CASSRAGQGANEQYF.

V usage is TRBV6-2 or TRBV6-3 and J usage is TRBJ2-3; with no DNA, the TCRdb D assignment of TRBD2 cannot be verified. The CDR3 runs 17 residues. CDR1 and CDR2 (germline): MNHEY, SVGEGT. CDR3 amino acids: CASSAGGLAGSTDTQYF.

The chain couples TRBV5-1 to TRBJ1-6; TCRdb's D gene call, TRBD1, goes unchecked for lack of DNA. The CDR3 sequence is 16 residues long. The germline gives CDR1 SGHRS, CDR2 YFSETQ. Here the CDR3 reads CASSPVAGQGPSPLHF.

The V and J genes are TRBV29-1 and TRBJ2-6; TCRdb's assignment of TRBD1 cannot be checked, as there is no DNA. Per the germline V gene, CDR1 is SQVTM and CDR2 is ANQGSEA. The CDR3 consists of 16 residues. CDR3 in amino acids: CSVEGTGTPGANVLTF.

This chain joins TRBV10-3 and TRBJ1-6. The CDR3 sequence is 16 residues long. Germline values: CDR1 ENHRY, CDR2 SYGVKD. The CDR3 here is CAISAASEAYNSPLHF.

The chain recombines TRBV28 with TRBJ1-1; without DNA, the TCRdb call of TRBD1 cannot be checked. Germline V CDR1 and CDR2: MDHEN, SYDVKM. There are 13 residues in the CDR3. The CDR3 reads CASSLTANTEAFF.

The V gene is TRBV6-1, the J gene TRBJ1-1; without DNA, the TCRdb call of TRBD1 cannot be checked. CDR1 MNHNS and CDR2 SASEGT come from the germline V gene. The CDR3 consists of 14 residues. The CDR3 sequence: CASSRQDRPTEAFF.

The V gene is TRBV5-1, the J gene TRBJ2-5; the TRBD2 assignment by TCRdb is unverifiable without DNA. The germline V gene has CDR1 SGHRS and CDR2 YFSETQ. The CDR3 loop spans 17 amino acids. The CDR3 reads CASSLGSSGSLQETQYF.

The V call is TRBV28, the J call TRBJ2-3; TCRdb calls TRBD2, which cannot be checked without DNA. The germline CDR1 and CDR2 sequences are MDHEN and SYDVKM. This CDR3 comprises 15 residues. CDR3: CASSQGAGTTDTQYF.